This is a list of T cell receptor beta chains from one sample in a study of blood T cell repertoires in COVID-19. Data came from immunoSEQ multiplex PCR; TCRdb stores just in-frame clones and leaves some out. The table shows hundreds of thousands of clones, with over 70% occurring only once. Sequences were obtained from peripheral blood. Receptor source: a woman aged 70-85 years with COVID-19, enrolled during active disease. The CDR3 runs from the conserved cysteine through the conserved F or W. Each record gives: CDR3 DNA, CDR3 protein, V gene, clone size, D gene, J gene, CDR3 length. A D gene is named only where the DNA matches it firmly. Size is stated for part of the rows, as once, few or many counts, or as a class when the clone is expanded.

TGTGCCAGTTCCCCTGGGACAGGAAACACCATATATTTT	CASSPGTGNTIYF	TRBV19	NA	NA	TRBJ1-3	13
TGTGCCAGCAGTCTTGACAGATTCAATCAGCCCCAGCATTTT	CASSLDRFNQPQHF	TRBV6-5	once	NA	TRBJ1-5	14
TGTGCCAGCAGCTTGTCCCGACTGTCACCCCAGCATTTT	CASSLSRLSPQHF	TRBV5-5	many	NA	TRBJ1-5	13
TGTGCCAGCAGCCAGAGGTTCCTCGGGTCTGAGCAGTACTTC	CASSQRFLGSEQYF	TRBV3-1/TRBV3-2	NA	NA	TRBJ2-7	14
TGCGCCAGCAGCCGCGGGAAAGAGGGGGCTCGGGGCAATCAGCCCCAGCATTTT	CASSRGKEGARGNQPQHF	TRBV4-3	NA	TRBD1	TRBJ1-5	18
TGTGCCATCCGGGCGGGGTCGGACTACGAGCAGTACTTC	CAIRAGSDYEQYF	TRBV10-3	NA	NA	TRBJ2-7	13
TGTGCCAGCAGTTTACAGGGACAAGGTGAAAAACTGTTTTTT	CASSLQGQGEKLFF	TRBV6-9	NA	NA	TRBJ1-4	14
TGTGCCAGCAGGGGGACAGGGAGTAATTCACCCCTCCACTTT	CASRGTGSNSPLHF	TRBV2	few	TRBD1	TRBJ1-6	14
TGTGCCAGCAGCCAAGTGGGGCGAGACTACGAGCAGTACTTC	CASSQVGRDYEQYF	TRBV3-1/TRBV3-2	NA	NA	TRBJ2-7	14
TGTGCCAGCAGCGATACAGGGCCCCCCTACGAGCAGTACTTC	CASSDTGPPYEQYF	TRBV5-6	NA	NA	TRBJ2-7	14
TGCGCCAGCAGCACCCAGGAGAACACTGAAGCTTTCTTT	CASSTQENTEAFF	TRBV5-1	NA	NA	TRBJ1-1	13
TGTGCCAGCAGACAAGACAGGGCGAATCAGCCCCAGCATTTT	CASRQDRANQPQHF	TRBV2	NA	TRBD1	TRBJ1-5	14
TGTGCCAGCAGCTTAGACGGGGGGGGTAGCAATCAGCCCCAGCATTTT	CASSLDGGGSNQPQHF	TRBV7-2	NA	NA	TRBJ1-5	16
TGTGCCAGCAGTTACGGGATGGGGACAGGGACCCACGAGCAGTACTTC	CASSYGMGTGTHEQYF	TRBV6-5	NA	TRBD1	TRBJ2-7	16
TGTGCCAGCAGCGTAGACCCAGGGGGGACTGAAGCTTTCTTT	CASSVDPGGTEAFF	TRBV9	NA	TRBD1	TRBJ1-1	14
TGTGCCAGCAGCCGCCTGGCAGTGACTACGAACACTGAAGCTTTCTTT	CASSRLAVTTNTEAFF	TRBV2	few	NA	TRBJ1-1	16
TGTGCCAGCAGCTTTATTAACCCGGGAGGGGTCCATGAGCAGTTCTTC	CASSFINPGGVHEQFF	TRBV7-2	NA	TRBD2	TRBJ2-1	16
TGTGCCAGCAGCTCACCCCCGAGGGGGCGCATCGGGGAGCTGTTTTTT	CASSSPPRGRIGELFF	TRBV13	once	TRBD1	TRBJ2-2	16
TGTGCCAGCAGCTTAACGAGGACTAGCGGGAACCCCCACACAGATACGCAGTATTTT	CASSLTRTSGNPHTDTQYF	TRBV7-3	NA	TRBD2	TRBJ2-3	19
TGTGCCAGCAGTAAGACAGGGCAGGGATCACCCCTCCACTTT	CASSKTGQGSPLHF	TRBV28	once	TRBD1	TRBJ1-6	14
TGTGCCACCAATTCCGACAGGGGGCGAGCTTTAACCTACAATGAGCAGTTCTTC	CATNSDRGRALTYNEQFF	TRBV15	few	TRBD1	TRBJ2-1	18
TGTGCCAGCAGTCTTAGGGAGGATCAGCCCCAGCATTTT	CASSLREDQPQHF	TRBV27	NA	NA	TRBJ1-5	13
TGCGCCAGCAGTGAGTCAATAAACACTGAAGCTTTCTTT	CASSESINTEAFF	TRBV10-2	NA	NA	TRBJ1-1	13
TGTGCCAGCAGCCCAAACAGGGGGCGAAGTGAAAAACTGTTTTTT	CASSPNRGRSEKLFF	TRBV11-2	NA	TRBD1	TRBJ1-4	15
TGTGCCTGGGGAACAGGGGTCACAGATACGCAGTATTTT	CAWGTGVTDTQYF	TRBV30	NA	TRBD1	TRBJ2-3	13
TGTGCCAGTACCCCTCCGGGGGAGGGCCATGAGCAGTTCTTC	CASTPPGEGHEQFF	TRBV19	NA	TRBD2	TRBJ2-1	14
TGTGCCAGCAGTGAAGCGGGAGGTGGTGGCTACACCTTC	CASSEAGGGGYTF	TRBV6-1	NA	NA	TRBJ1-2	13
TGTGCCAGTAGTATCAGTACAGAGAACACTGAAGCTTTCTTT	CASSISTENTEAFF	TRBV19	NA	NA	TRBJ1-1	14
TGTGCCAGCAGCAAATTTGCGATTCCTTTTAATTCACCCCTCCACTTT	CASSKFAIPFNSPLHF	TRBV21-1	NA	NA	TRBJ1-6	16
TGCGCCAGCAGATACAGGACAGAACCCTACGAGCAGTACTTC	CASRYRTEPYEQYF	TRBV5-1	NA	NA	TRBJ2-7	14
TGTGCCAGCTCACCGGGGGGGCAGGGAACCCCGCGGACTGAAGCTTTCTTT	CASSPGGQGTPRTEAFF	TRBV18	NA	NA	TRBJ1-1	17
TGTGCCAGCAGCCAAGGGGGCGCTTATAATGAAAAACTGTTTTTT	CASSQGGAYNEKLFF	TRBV14	NA	NA	TRBJ1-4	15
TGTGCCAGCAGTTCGGCGGGCGGGTCCTATAATTCACCCCTCCACTTT	CASSSAGGSYNSPLHF	TRBV28	few	NA	TRBJ1-6	16
TGCGCCAGCAGCTTGGGGACTATCTACGAGCAGTACTTC	CASSLGTIYEQYF	TRBV5-1	NA	NA	TRBJ2-7	13
TGTGCCAGTAGTTCCGGGACAGGGGGCGTGGAGACCCAGTACTTC	CASSSGTGGVETQYF	TRBV19	NA	TRBD1	TRBJ2-5	15
TGTGCCAGCAGTCAAACCGGGACAGCGGGCACAGATACGCAGTATTTT	CASSQTGTAGTDTQYF	TRBV6-4	NA	TRBD1	TRBJ2-3	16
TGTGCCAGCAGCGTAACGGTAACGGACACCGGGGAGCTGTTTTTT	CASSVTVTDTGELFF	TRBV9	NA	NA	TRBJ2-2	15
TGTGCCACCAACAGGGGGTCGAACACCGGGGAGCTGTTTTTT	CATNRGSNTGELFF	TRBV19	NA	TRBD1	TRBJ2-2	14
TGTGCCAGCAGTGAACACTGGGACAGGGGGCGGGACTATGGCTACACCTTC	CASSEHWDRGRDYGYTF	TRBV2	NA	TRBD1	TRBJ1-2	17
TGCAGTGCTAGGGCTTGGGAGACCCAGTACTTC	CSARAWETQYF	TRBV20-1	NA	NA	TRBJ2-5	11
TGTGCCACCAGCAGGGCCGGGACTAGCGGGAGTGATGAGCAGTTCTTC	CATSRAGTSGSDEQFF	TRBV15	NA	TRBD2	TRBJ2-1	16
TGTGCCAGTAGTATCGCCAAATCGGGCTACGAGCAGTACTTC	CASSIAKSGYEQYF	TRBV19	NA	NA	TRBJ2-7	14
TGTGCCAGCAGCCTCCGGACTAGCGGCACAGATACGCAGTATTTT	CASSLRTSGTDTQYF	TRBV7-2	NA	TRBD2	TRBJ2-3	15
TGTGCCAGCTCATTGACAGATAATGAAAAACTGTTTTTT	CASSLTDNEKLFF	TRBV18	few	NA	TRBJ1-4	13
TGTGCCAGCAGTTACTCGAGGTCCCTCTCGGACACTGAAGCTTTCTTT	CASSYSRSLSDTEAFF	TRBV6-5	NA	NA	TRBJ1-1	16
TGTGCCAGCAGCCCCTTAGGGGGTTCCACCGGGGAGCTGTTTTTT	CASSPLGGSTGELFF	TRBV7-8	NA	NA	TRBJ2-2	15
TGTGCCACCAGTGACAGACTAGCGGCATACAATGAGCAGTTCTTC	CATSDRLAAYNEQFF	TRBV24-1	NA	TRBD2	TRBJ2-1	15
TGTGCCAGCAGCTTAACTACAGGGGAGCAGCCCCAGCATTTT	CASSLTTGEQPQHF	TRBV7-8	NA	TRBD1	TRBJ1-5	14
TGTGCCAGCAGTCCGTGGGACAGTGGAACCTACGAGCAGTACTTC	CASSPWDSGTYEQYF	TRBV28	once	TRBD1	TRBJ2-7	15